This T cell receptor (beta chain) was observed in a study of OX40 agonist ivuxolimab in advanced cancers. Looking at the study overall: The patients' treatment was ivuxolimab, an agonistic anti-OX40 (CD134) antibody. Patients treated during dose escalation were battling hepatocellular carcinoma, melanoma, renal cell or head and neck cancer. Two patients with cutaneous melanoma and one with hepatocellular carcinoma, three in total, showed partial responses.

The CDR3 is 15 amino acids. V was cut by 1 base and J by 0 bases, with 10 bases left in between. Germline V gene lookup returns CDR1 SGHTA and CDR2 FQGNSA. Assay used: immunoSEQ multiplex PCR; TCRdb lists only in-frame clones, some missing. The repertoire has more than 45,000 clones, around 84% of them found once; the top ten carry about 4.7%. Points from the study as a whole: At 0.1 to 3.0 mg/kg, clonal expansion of CD4+ and CD8+ blood T cells had occurred by week 6.

On this clone itself: Its antigen is currently unknown.

The origin of this receptor is an adult with an advanced solid tumor such as melanoma, head and neck, liver or kidney cancer. The V call is TRBV7-2, the J call TRBJ2-7; no reliable D call. The sequencing used CD4+ or CD8+ T cells sorted from blood, collected in a trial of the OX40 agonist ivuxolimab. The CDR3, as DNA: TGTGCCAGCAGCTTAGTTGAGTGGAACTCCTACGAGCAGTACTTC. Residues: CASSLVEWNSYEQYF. The full variable domain, in which reference TRBV7-2 and TRBJ2-7 provide the parts outside the CDR3, is GAGVSQSPSNKVTEKGKDVELRCDPISGHTALYWYRQSLGQGLEFLIYFQGNSAPDKSGLPSDRFSAERTGGSVSTLTIQRTQQEDSAVYLCASSLVEWNSYEQYFGPGTRLTVT.